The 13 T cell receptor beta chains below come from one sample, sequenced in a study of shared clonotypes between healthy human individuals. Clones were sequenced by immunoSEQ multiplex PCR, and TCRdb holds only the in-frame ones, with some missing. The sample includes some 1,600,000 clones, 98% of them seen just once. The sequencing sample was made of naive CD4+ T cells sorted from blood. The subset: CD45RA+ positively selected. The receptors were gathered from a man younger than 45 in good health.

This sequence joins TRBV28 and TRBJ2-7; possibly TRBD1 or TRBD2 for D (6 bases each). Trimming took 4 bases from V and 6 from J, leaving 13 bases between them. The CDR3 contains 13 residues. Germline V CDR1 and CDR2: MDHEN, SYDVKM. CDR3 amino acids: CASSWFRGGEQYF. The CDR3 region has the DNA TGTGCCAGCAGTTGGTTCAGGGGAGGCGAGCAGTACTTC.

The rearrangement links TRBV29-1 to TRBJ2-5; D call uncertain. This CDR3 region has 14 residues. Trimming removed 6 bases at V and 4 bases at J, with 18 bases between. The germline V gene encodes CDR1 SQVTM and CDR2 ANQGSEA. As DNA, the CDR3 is TGCAGCGTCGCGTTTCGGCTAGTTGGAGAGACCCAGTACTTC. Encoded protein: CSVAFRLVGETQYF.

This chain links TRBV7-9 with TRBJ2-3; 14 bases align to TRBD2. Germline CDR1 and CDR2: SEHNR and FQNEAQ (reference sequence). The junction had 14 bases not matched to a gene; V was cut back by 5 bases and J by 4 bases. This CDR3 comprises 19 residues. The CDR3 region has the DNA TGTGCCAGCAGCCCCGGGGTTGGACTAGCGGGAGGATCGGCAGATACGCAGTATTTT. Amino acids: CASSPGVGLAGGSADTQYF.

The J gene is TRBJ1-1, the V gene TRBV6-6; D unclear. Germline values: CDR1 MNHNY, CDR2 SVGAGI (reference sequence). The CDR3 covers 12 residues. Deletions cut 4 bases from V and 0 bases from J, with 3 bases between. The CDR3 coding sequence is TGTGCCAGCAGTTTCGTGAACACTGAAGCTTTCTTT. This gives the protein CASSFVNTEAFF.

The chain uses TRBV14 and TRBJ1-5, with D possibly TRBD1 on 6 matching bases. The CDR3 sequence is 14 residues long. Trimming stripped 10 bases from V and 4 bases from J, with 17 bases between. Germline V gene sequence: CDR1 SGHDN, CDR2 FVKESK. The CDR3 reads CAKDLGGPNQPQHF. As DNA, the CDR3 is TGTGCCAAGGACCTTGGGGGCCCAAATCAGCCCCAGCATTTT.

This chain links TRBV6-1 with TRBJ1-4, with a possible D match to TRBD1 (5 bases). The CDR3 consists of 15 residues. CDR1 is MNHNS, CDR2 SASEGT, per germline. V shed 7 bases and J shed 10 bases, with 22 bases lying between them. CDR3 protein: CASKWDYPGGGKLFF. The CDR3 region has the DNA TGTGCCAGCAAGTGGGACTACCCGGGAGGCGGAAAACTGTTTTTT.

DNA of the CDR3: TGCGCCAGCAGCCAAGAGTCTAGGGGGTATGACGGGGAGCTGTTTTTT. Translating it yields CASSQESRGYDGELFF. This chain uses TRBV4-3 with TRBJ2-2; TRBD1 might be the D (6 bases). CDR1 is LGHNA and CDR2 is YSLEER in the germline V gene. This CDR3 region has 16 residues. Trimming stripped 0 bases from V and 7 bases from J, with 15 bases between.

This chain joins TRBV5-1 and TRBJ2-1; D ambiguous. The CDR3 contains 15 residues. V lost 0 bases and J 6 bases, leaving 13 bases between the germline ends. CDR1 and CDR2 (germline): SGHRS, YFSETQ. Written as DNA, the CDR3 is TGCGCCAGCAGCTTGGCAATGTTAGGGTTCAATGAGCAGTTCTTC. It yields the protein CASSLAMLGFNEQFF.

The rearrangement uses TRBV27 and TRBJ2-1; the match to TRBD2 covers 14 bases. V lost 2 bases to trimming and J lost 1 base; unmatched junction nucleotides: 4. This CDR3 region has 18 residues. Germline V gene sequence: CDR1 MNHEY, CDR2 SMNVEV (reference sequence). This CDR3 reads CASSLQRLAGGSYNEQFF. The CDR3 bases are TGTGCCAGCAGTTTACAGAGACTAGCGGGAGGGTCCTACAATGAGCAGTTCTTC.

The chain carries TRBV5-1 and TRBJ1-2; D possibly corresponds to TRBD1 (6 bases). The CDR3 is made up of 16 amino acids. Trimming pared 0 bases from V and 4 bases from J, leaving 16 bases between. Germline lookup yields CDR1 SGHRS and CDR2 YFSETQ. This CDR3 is CASSLALGQTFYGYTF. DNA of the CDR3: TGCGCCAGCAGCTTGGCTCTGGGACAAACTTTCTATGGCTACACCTTC.

CDR3 amino acids: CASSVSQAHEQYF. CDR3 nucleotide sequence: TGTGCCAGCAGTGTAAGTCAGGCCCACGAGCAGTACTTC. This chain uses TRBV2 with TRBJ2-7; no clear D gene. The germline gives CDR1 SNHLY, CDR2 FYNNEI. This CDR3 is 13 amino acids long. The germline V and J ends were trimmed by 4 bases and 5 bases, with 12 bases remaining between them. Drawing the rest from reference TRBV2 and TRBJ2-7, the complete variable domain is EPEVTQTPSHQVTQMGQEVILRCVPISNHLYFYWYRQILGQKVEFLVSFYNNEISEKSEIFDDQFSVERPDGSNFTLKIRSTKLEDSAMYFCASSVSQAHEQYFGPGTRLTVT.

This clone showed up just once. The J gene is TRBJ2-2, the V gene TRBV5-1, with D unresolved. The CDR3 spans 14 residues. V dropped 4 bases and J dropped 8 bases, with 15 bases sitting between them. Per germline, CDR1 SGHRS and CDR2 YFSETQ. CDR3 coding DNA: TGCGCCAGCAGCAAGGATAGGGCCGATGGGGAGCTGTTTTTT. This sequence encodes CASSKDRADGELFF. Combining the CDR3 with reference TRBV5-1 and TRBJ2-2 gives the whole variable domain KAGVTQTPRYLIKTRGQQVTLSCSPISGHRSVSWYQQTPGQGLQFLFEYFSETQRNKGNFPGRFSGRQFSNSRSEMNVSTLELGDSALYLCASSKDRADGELFFGEGSRLTVL.

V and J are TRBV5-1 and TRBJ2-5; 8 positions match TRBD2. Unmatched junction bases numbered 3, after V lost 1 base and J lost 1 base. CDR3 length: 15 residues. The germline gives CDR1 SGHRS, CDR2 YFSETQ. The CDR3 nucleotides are TGCGCCAGCAGCTTGCGGGAGGGCACCCAAGAGACCCAGTACTTC. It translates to CASSLREGTQETQYF.